This TCR beta chain is from a study of T-cell memory formation after mild COVID-19. Looked up from germline, CDR1 is SQVTM and CDR2 is ANQGSEA. CDR3 length: 13 amino acids. V was shortened by 2 bases and J by 6 bases, with 12 bases between the two germline ends. MiXCR was run by TCRdb on the 5' RACE reads, yielding one entry per CDR3 protein. The sample lists 100,000 to 120,000 distinct CDR3 sequences; roughly a sixth were seen once. This clonotype was recorded at least ten times. The rearrangement joins TRBV29-1 to TRBJ2-3; D is unclear. The clonotype was recovered from a man between 18 and 29 years old who had mild COVID-19 (a few samples of this study predate the infection). Cell type and time point are not known. The specimen was PBMCs or a T cell subset sorted from them (not recorded which). CDR3 coding DNA: TGCAGCGTTGAAAAGGACGGACGGGATACGCAGTATTTT. It encodes CSVEKDGRDTQYF.